The present T cell receptor beta chain was sequenced within a study of T cell changes during pregnancy in multiple sclerosis (dated by TCRdb to between 2018 and 2021). Some background on the complete study: The study examined how the T cell repertoire changed over the course of pregnancy in women with multiple sclerosis.

With respect to this clone: What antigen it recognizes has not been identified. No base qualities exist here, and no much larger clone lies one base off it.

CDR1 MNHNS and CDR2 SASEGT were looked up in the germline V gene. Relative to germline, V is missing 4 bases and J is missing 0 bases, with 8 bases of the junction outside any gene match. From cysteine to phenylalanine, the CDR3 is 18 amino acids long. The kept DNA is CDR3 alone, 54 bases in frame from the first base. Libraries were constructed by the immunoSEQ multiplex PCR assay. Entries here come from immuneACCESS through TCRdb and include only in-frame sequences with V and J called. Some clones fail to appear in such tables; in the studies checked, an unresolved V gene covers under half of the shortfall, and the cause of the remainder is unknown. Recorded for this sample are fewer than 55,000 clones; around 91% of them occurred a single time. The ten largest clones represent about 5.1% of the sample.

The sequence was obtained from a female donor in good health, enrolled as a control in a pregnancy study. The sequence links TRBV6-1 to TRBJ2-6; TRBD1 fits 8 bases in the junction. The sequencing used peripheral blood, collected after pregnancy. The sequence in DNA is TGTGCCAGCAGTGGACCCGGGACAGGACCCTCTGGGGCCAACGTCCTGACTTTC. Translated, it reads CASSGPGTGPSGANVLTF.